A selection of T cell receptor beta chains follows, all from one sample in a study of T cell repertoires in cytomegalovirus infection. TCRdb re-called the reads with MiXCR, one entry per CDR3 protein. This sample yields around 800,000 distinct CDR3 sequences, of which 30% to 35% are seen a single time; roughly 12% belongs to the top ten. Which antigens these TCRs recognize remains unknown. The source was cultured CD8+ T cells from PBMCs, collected from culture after CMV antigen stimulation. These receptors were collected from a human donor in good health (CMV status not recorded). Some clones in this sample may be carry-over from other donors' samples. CDR3s include the opening cysteine and the closing phenylalanine or tryptophan. The order of the fields is V gene, clone size, D gene, J gene, CDR3 DNA, CDR3 protein. A D gene is named only where the DNA matches it firmly. Clone sizes are given selectively: once, few, many, or a class where the clone is expanded.

v_call: TRBV6-6; clone_size: -; d_call: TRBD1; j_call: TRBJ2-5; cdr3_nt: TGTGCCAGCCTGAACAGGGGGGCGTACCAAGAGACCCAGTACTTC; cdr3_aa: CASLNRGAYQETQYF
v_call: TRBV12-3/TRBV12-4; clone_size: -; d_call: -; j_call: TRBJ2-3; cdr3_nt: TGTGCCAGCAGTCCCTCGGACTTGAATACGCAGTATTTT; cdr3_aa: CASSPSDLNTQYF
v_call: TRBV11-2; clone_size: -; d_call: TRBD1; j_call: TRBJ1-1; cdr3_nt: TGTGCCAGCAGTTTCTCCCGGGACAGGGGGCAAGTAGCTTTCTTT; cdr3_aa: CASSFSRDRGQVAFF
v_call: TRBV7-2; clone_size: many; d_call: TRBD2; j_call: TRBJ2-5; cdr3_nt: TGTGCCAGCAGCTTACGGGGGGAAGTAAGGGAGACCCAGTACTTC; cdr3_aa: CASSLRGEVRETQYF
v_call: TRBV7-3; clone_size: -; d_call: -; j_call: TRBJ2-5; cdr3_nt: TGTGCCAGCAGCCCACTAAGGTCGGCCAGCCCAGAGACCCAGTACTTC; cdr3_aa: CASSPLRSASPETQYF
v_call: TRBV24-1; clone_size: -; d_call: -; j_call: TRBJ1-4; cdr3_nt: TGTGCCACCAGTGACGTTTTCCGGGAGACAACTAATGAAAAACTGTTTTTT; cdr3_aa: CATSDVFRETTNEKLFF
v_call: TRBV9; clone_size: few; d_call: TRBD1; j_call: TRBJ2-2; cdr3_nt: TGTGCCAGCAGCCGGACAGGGTCCGGGGAGCTGTTTTTT; cdr3_aa: CASSRTGSGELFF
v_call: TRBV28; clone_size: -; d_call: TRBD1; j_call: TRBJ1-6; cdr3_nt: TGTGCCAGCACGAGGGGGCTCCCCCTTAATTCACCCCTCCACTTT; cdr3_aa: CASTRGLPLNSPLHF
v_call: TRBV29-1; clone_size: -; d_call: -; j_call: TRBJ2-7; cdr3_nt: TGCAGCGTTGAAGGCGGATCTAGTACCGAGCAGTACTTC; cdr3_aa: CSVEGGSSTEQYF
v_call: TRBV20-1; clone_size: few; d_call: -; j_call: TRBJ2-3; cdr3_nt: TGCAGTGCTAGGGGGGCGAGGGACCCCACAGATACGCAGTATTTT; cdr3_aa: CSARGARDPTDTQYF
v_call: TRBV6-2/TRBV6-3; clone_size: few; d_call: TRBD1; j_call: TRBJ2-1; cdr3_nt: TGTGCCACGCTCGCGGACAGGAGCTCCTACAATGAGCAGTTCTTC; cdr3_aa: CATLADRSSYNEQFF
v_call: TRBV14; clone_size: few; d_call: -; j_call: TRBJ2-5; cdr3_nt: TGTGCCAGCAGCCAGAGGGCCGGGGCGAGAGAGACCCAGTACTTC; cdr3_aa: CASSQRAGARETQYF
v_call: TRBV7-9; clone_size: -; d_call: TRBD2; j_call: TRBJ2-7; cdr3_nt: TGTGCCAGCAGCTTAGGGACTAGCGGTACCTACGAGCAGTACTTC; cdr3_aa: CASSLGTSGTYEQYF
v_call: TRBV19; clone_size: -; d_call: -; j_call: TRBJ2-7; cdr3_nt: TGTGCCAGTAGTATTTCCGATTCCTACGAGCAGTACTTC; cdr3_aa: CASSISDSYEQYF
v_call: TRBV7-2; clone_size: many; d_call: TRBD2; j_call: TRBJ2-5; cdr3_nt: TGTGCCAGCAGCTTAGTGGGGGCTAGCGGGGACGAGACCCAGTACTTC; cdr3_aa: CASSLVGASGDETQYF
v_call: TRBV20-1; clone_size: -; d_call: -; j_call: TRBJ2-6; cdr3_nt: TGCAGTGCTAGAGATCTCGGGGATGGGGCCAACGTCCTGACTTTC; cdr3_aa: CSARDLGDGANVLTF
v_call: TRBV5-1; clone_size: -; d_call: -; j_call: TRBJ1-1; cdr3_nt: TGCGCCACCCATTTGCCAGGGAACACTGAAGCTTTCTTT; cdr3_aa: CATHLPGNTEAFF
v_call: TRBV6-5; clone_size: few; d_call: -; j_call: TRBJ2-3; cdr3_nt: TGTGCCAGCAGTTACGGATTTAACACGCGGACTAGCACAGATACGCAGTATTTT; cdr3_aa: CASSYGFNTRTSTDTQYF
v_call: TRBV5-5; clone_size: -; d_call: -; j_call: TRBJ1-2; cdr3_nt: TGTGCCAGCAGCTTGGAGGGGATGGTCAAATTGGCGAACTATGGCTACACCTTC; cdr3_aa: CASSLEGMVKLANYGYTF
v_call: TRBV5-4; clone_size: -; d_call: TRBD1; j_call: TRBJ1-1; cdr3_nt: TGTGCCAGCAGCCTGGACAGGGTAGAATGGGACACTGAAGCTTTCTTT; cdr3_aa: CASSLDRVEWDTEAFF
v_call: TRBV3-1; clone_size: few; d_call: TRBD1; j_call: TRBJ2-5; cdr3_nt: TGTGCCAGCAGCTCCCGGCCTAGGGGGCAACAAGAGACCCAGTACTTC; cdr3_aa: CASSSRPRGQQETQYF
v_call: TRBV7-6; clone_size: few; d_call: -; j_call: TRBJ2-5; cdr3_nt: TGTGCCAGCAGCTTTAAGGGGAACGAGACCCAGTACTTC; cdr3_aa: CASSFKGNETQYF
v_call: TRBV19; clone_size: -; d_call: -; j_call: TRBJ1-1; cdr3_nt: TGTGCCAGTAGTCTGCAGGGGCGTCGGATGAACACTGAAGCTTTCTTT; cdr3_aa: CASSLQGRRMNTEAFF
v_call: TRBV5-1; clone_size: -; d_call: -; j_call: TRBJ1-1; cdr3_nt: TGCGCCAGCAGCTTGGTCACAGACCAAGAAGCTTTCTTT; cdr3_aa: CASSLVTDQEAFF
v_call: TRBV27; clone_size: -; d_call: -; j_call: TRBJ1-1; cdr3_nt: TGTGCCAGCAGTTTATCTCGGGGGCTGAGCACTGAAGCTTTCTTT; cdr3_aa: CASSLSRGLSTEAFF
v_call: TRBV28; clone_size: few; d_call: TRBD1; j_call: TRBJ2-5; cdr3_nt: TGTGCCAGCAGTACGAGGGACAGGAGGTGGGAGACCCAGTACTTC; cdr3_aa: CASSTRDRRWETQYF
v_call: TRBV11-1; clone_size: -; d_call: -; j_call: TRBJ2-3; cdr3_nt: TGTGCCAGCAGGGACCGACAGGAACCCACAGATACGCAGTATTTT; cdr3_aa: CASRDRQEPTDTQYF
v_call: TRBV6-2/TRBV6-3; clone_size: few; d_call: -; j_call: TRBJ2-1; cdr3_nt: TGTGCCAGCACCGCACTCAGGGGGGGCTACGATGAGCAGTTCTTC; cdr3_aa: CASTALRGGYDEQFF
v_call: TRBV28; clone_size: few; d_call: -; j_call: TRBJ1-1; cdr3_nt: TGTGCCAGCAGTTTATACACAGTTACGAACACTGAAGCTTTCTTT; cdr3_aa: CASSLYTVTNTEAFF
v_call: TRBV11-3; clone_size: few; d_call: -; j_call: TRBJ2-2; cdr3_nt: TGTGCCAGCAGCTCCCGACCCGGCCCGAACACCGGGGAGCTGTTTTTT; cdr3_aa: CASSSRPGPNTGELFF
v_call: TRBV7-9; clone_size: few; d_call: -; j_call: TRBJ2-1; cdr3_nt: TGTGCCAGCAGCCCTTCGGCAGGCCCCCATCGTAATGAGCAGTTCTTC; cdr3_aa: CASSPSAGPHRNEQFF
v_call: TRBV24-1; clone_size: few; d_call: -; j_call: TRBJ1-5; cdr3_nt: TGTGCCACCAGTGATTTTCGGGGGACTCAGCCCCAGCATTTT; cdr3_aa: CATSDFRGTQPQHF
v_call: TRBV19; clone_size: -; d_call: -; j_call: TRBJ1-6; cdr3_nt: TGTGCCAGTAATAAGGGCGCAGGGTTAAGCTATAATTCACCCCTCCACTTT; cdr3_aa: CASNKGAGLSYNSPLHF
v_call: TRBV12-3/TRBV12-4; clone_size: -; d_call: TRBD2; j_call: TRBJ2-1; cdr3_nt: TGTGCCAGCAAGAGGATAAGCGGGGGAACTGACAATGAGCAGTTCTTC; cdr3_aa: CASKRISGGTDNEQFF
v_call: TRBV14; clone_size: -; d_call: -; j_call: TRBJ2-2; cdr3_nt: TGTGCCAGCAGCCTCCAAGATCCCCCAGGGAACACCGGGGAGCTGTTTTTT; cdr3_aa: CASSLQDPPGNTGELFF
v_call: TRBV6-5; clone_size: few; d_call: -; j_call: TRBJ1-2; cdr3_nt: TGTGCCAGCAGGACGGGGTCTGATGGCTACACCTTC; cdr3_aa: CASRTGSDGYTF
v_call: TRBV27; clone_size: -; d_call: TRBD1; j_call: TRBJ2-7; cdr3_nt: TGCGCCAGCCGGATTACAGGGGTCGGATCCTACGAGCAGTACTTC; cdr3_aa: CASRITGVGSYEQYF
v_call: TRBV12-3/TRBV12-4; clone_size: many; d_call: -; j_call: TRBJ1-3; cdr3_nt: TGTGCCAGCAGTTTACCCTGGGGGCTTGTGAACACCATATATTTT; cdr3_aa: CASSLPWGLVNTIYF
v_call: TRBV27; clone_size: few; d_call: -; j_call: TRBJ1-1; cdr3_nt: TGTGCCAGCAGTTTATTGGGGTTCACTGAAGCTTTCTTT; cdr3_aa: CASSLLGFTEAFF
v_call: TRBV4-1; clone_size: -; d_call: -; j_call: TRBJ2-1; cdr3_nt: TGCGCCGGCTCATCGGTGGGGGCCTACTCCTACAATGAGCAGTTCTTC; cdr3_aa: CAGSSVGAYSYNEQFF
v_call: TRBV7-3; clone_size: -; d_call: -; j_call: TRBJ1-3; cdr3_nt: TGTGCCAGCAGCTTAACTTCCACCGGCCGTGGCACCATATATTTT; cdr3_aa: CASSLTSTGRGTIYF
v_call: TRBV7-7; clone_size: -; d_call: -; j_call: TRBJ1-1; cdr3_nt: TGTGCTAGCAGCCCATGGGACGGCGACACTGAAGCTTTCTTT; cdr3_aa: CASSPWDGDTEAFF
v_call: TRBV7-9; clone_size: few; d_call: -; j_call: TRBJ1-2; cdr3_nt: TGTGCCAGCAGCTTAGGCTCAGGGGCCGTCTTC; cdr3_aa: CASSLGSGAVF
v_call: TRBV4-3; clone_size: few; d_call: -; j_call: TRBJ1-2; cdr3_nt: TGCGCCAGCAGCCCGGGCCAGGGGATTAACTATGGCTACACCTTC; cdr3_aa: CASSPGQGINYGYTF
v_call: TRBV7-2; clone_size: -; d_call: TRBD2; j_call: TRBJ2-2; cdr3_nt: TGTGCCAGCAGCTTCCCACTAGCGGGGTCGAACACCAGGGAGCTGTTTTTT; cdr3_aa: CASSFPLAGSNTRELFF
v_call: TRBV7-6; clone_size: few; d_call: TRBD1; j_call: TRBJ2-7; cdr3_nt: TGTGCCAGCAGCTCCGGGACAGGGCAGTACGAGCAGTACTTC; cdr3_aa: CASSSGTGQYEQYF
v_call: TRBV7-6; clone_size: few; d_call: TRBD1; j_call: TRBJ1-4; cdr3_nt: TGTGCCAGCAGCCCTCCGGGACAGGGAGGTGAAAAACTGTTTTTT; cdr3_aa: CASSPPGQGGEKLFF
v_call: TRBV7-6; clone_size: many; d_call: TRBD2; j_call: TRBJ2-1; cdr3_nt: TGTGCCAGCAGCTTTAGGGGTCTAGCGGGGGGCAACACCCACAATGAGCAGTTCTTC; cdr3_aa: CASSFRGLAGGNTHNEQFF
v_call: TRBV4-1; clone_size: few; d_call: TRBD2; j_call: TRBJ2-3; cdr3_nt: TGCGCCAGCAGCCTTCGGACTAGCGGGGGGGGCACAGATACGCAGTATTTT; cdr3_aa: CASSLRTSGGGTDTQYF
v_call: TRBV28; clone_size: -; d_call: -; j_call: TRBJ1-2; cdr3_nt: TGTGCCAGCAGTCCCAGGAAAGCCCGCTATCAGGGCTACACCTTC; cdr3_aa: CASSPRKARYQGYTF
v_call: TRBV6-2/TRBV6-3; clone_size: -; d_call: TRBD1; j_call: TRBJ1-5; cdr3_nt: TGTGCCAGCAGCCCCACAGGGGGAGTAGGCAATCAGCCCCAGCATTTT; cdr3_aa: CASSPTGGVGNQPQHF
v_call: TRBV6-4; clone_size: few; d_call: -; j_call: TRBJ2-1; cdr3_nt: TGTGCCAGCAGTGACTCGTTAGGGAATGAGCAGTTCTTC; cdr3_aa: CASSDSLGNEQFF
v_call: TRBV7-6; clone_size: many; d_call: TRBD2; j_call: TRBJ2-3; cdr3_nt: TGTGCCAGCAGCCCAGAGGCGGGGGATCGGGCAGATACGCAGTATTTT; cdr3_aa: CASSPEAGDRADTQYF
v_call: TRBV9; clone_size: -; d_call: -; j_call: TRBJ1-2; cdr3_nt: TGTGCCAGCAGCCCGCCCGGGACAAGGGGACCAAACCTTAGCTATGGCTACACCTTC; cdr3_aa: CASSPPGTRGPNLSYGYTF
v_call: TRBV5-5; clone_size: -; d_call: -; j_call: TRBJ2-3; cdr3_nt: TGTGCCAGCACCTTTGCGGTGTTAAGCGCGGAGGTGCAGTATTTT; cdr3_aa: CASTFAVLSAEVQYF